These 15 T cell receptor beta chains originate from one sample sequenced in a study of control samples from healthy donors and cancer patients. Only in-frame clones appear in the TCRdb table, and some are missing; sequencing was by immunoSEQ multiplex PCR. Among about 170,000 clones listed, over 85% were seen once. The sequenced sample was blood. The source of these receptors is a woman aged 55-70 years in good health.

The CDR3 nucleotides read TGTGCCAGCGATCCGACAGGAGGTGGCTACACCTTC. Translating gives CASDPTGGGYTF. The rearrangement uses TRBV6-6 and TRBJ1-2; a weak D match, TRBD1 (6 bases). The CDR3 is 12 residues long. V was trimmed by 8 bases and J by 7 bases, leaving 14 bases between them. Germline CDR1 and CDR2: MNHNY and SVGAGI (reference sequence).

CDR3 sequence (DNA): TGTGCCTGGAGTCGGCACCCCTACGAGCAGTACTTC. As protein: CAWSRHPYEQYF. The rearrangement joins TRBV30 to TRBJ2-7, with D hard to call. Germline V gene lookup returns CDR1 GTSNPN and CDR2 SVGIG (reference sequence). The germline V and J ends were trimmed by 2 bases and 2 bases, with 7 bases remaining between them. This CDR3 contains 12 residues. The full variable domain, rest sourced from reference TRBV30 and TRBJ2-7, is SQTIHQWPATLVQPVGSPLSLECTVEGTSNPNLYWYRQAAGRGLQLLFYSVGIGQISSEVPQNLSASRPQDRQFILSSKKLLLSDSGFYLCAWSRHPYEQYFGPGTRLTVT.

This clone has only one observation. The chain joins TRBV19 to TRBJ1-1; D possibly corresponds to TRBD1 (6 bases). The CDR3 is made up of 16 amino acids. V gave up 0 bases and J gave up 1 base, with 12 bases separating them. Germline-derived CDR1 and CDR2 are LNHDA and SQIVND (reference sequence). CDR3 nucleotide sequence: TGTGCCAGTAGTATAGATCCCAGGGGAGGGAACACTGAAGCTTTCTTT. This codes for CASSIDPRGGNTEAFF.

V gene TRBV7-2 combines with J gene TRBJ2-5; no definite D call. Germline V gives CDR1 SGHTA, CDR2 FQGNSA. This CDR3 is built from 13 residues. V lost 3 bases and J lost 5, with 10 bases in between. DNA for the CDR3: TGTGCCAGCAGCTTTGGGGTAGGGGAGACCCAGTACTTC. Its translation is CASSFGVGETQYF. Full variable domain (rest looked up from reference TRBV7-2 and TRBJ2-5): GAGVSQSPSNKVTEKGKDVELRCDPISGHTALYWYRQSLGQGLEFLIYFQGNSAPDKSGLPSDRFSAERTGGSVSTLTIQRTQQEDSAVYLCASSFGVGETQYFGPGTRLLVL.

The chain carries TRBV6-2 or TRBV6-3 and TRBJ2-1; D gene unclear. The CDR3 sequence is 16 residues long. Deletions cut 6 bases from V and 8 bases from J, with 23 bases between. Germline values: CDR1 MNHEY, CDR2 SVGEGT. CDR3 nucleotides: TGTGCCAGCAGCCCTTCGGTGGCGAACGTTCCCCATGAGCAGTTCTTC. The encoded protein is CASSPSVANVPHEQFF.

The rearrangement links TRBV6-2 or TRBV6-3 to TRBJ2-2; tentative D call: TRBD2 (5 bases). CDR1 is MNHEY and CDR2 is SVGEGT in the germline V gene. Trimming removed 3 bases from V and 6 bases from J, with 14 bases in between. This CDR3 is built from 15 residues. The CDR3: CASSYMTTDAGELFF. The CDR3 DNA sequence: TGTGCCAGCAGTTATATGACTACCGACGCCGGGGAGCTGTTTTTT.

This chain uses TRBV19 with TRBJ1-5; the match to TRBD1 covers 8 bases. The germline V gene has CDR1 LNHDA and CDR2 SQIVND (reference sequence). Trimming removed 5 bases from V and 5 bases from J; junction bases left unmatched: 17. The CDR3 is 18 amino acids. CDR3 residues: CASSVGQGKRDRHQPQHF. The CDR3 DNA reads TGTGCCAGTAGTGTCGGACAGGGCAAAAGGGACCGGCATCAGCCCCAGCATTTT. The entire variable domain, with the rest obtained from reference TRBV19 and TRBJ1-5, is as follows: DGGITQSPKYLFRKEGQNVTLSCEQNLNHDAMYWYRQDPGQGLRLIYYSQIVNDFQKGDIAEGYSVSREKKESFPLTVTSAQKNPTAFYLCASSVGQGKRDRHQPQHFGDGTRLSIL.

The rearrangement uses TRBV13 and TRBJ1-6, with 9 positions matching TRBD1. CDR3 size: 15 residues. J lost 7 bases, V lost 6 bases, and 7 bases had no gene match. CDR1 is PRHDT and CDR2 is FYEKMQ in the germline V gene (reference sequence). The CDR3 nucleotides are TGTGCCAGCAGTTTCGGGGACAGGGAGAATTCACCCCTCCACTTT. It codes for CASSFGDRENSPLHF. Complete variable domain (other parts from reference TRBV13 and TRBJ1-6): AAGVIQSPRHLIKEKRETATLKCYPIPRHDTVYWYQQGPGQDPQFLISFYEKMQSDKGSIPDRFSAQQFSDYHSELNMSSLELGDSALYFCASSFGDRENSPLHFGNGTRLTVT.

V and J are TRBV3-1 (or the pseudogene TRBV3-2) and TRBJ2-7, with a weak D call TRBD2 (6 bases). This CDR3 is 15 amino acids long. The V and J ends lost 6 bases and 0 bases respectively, with 15 bases between them. In germline, CDR1 is LGHDT, CDR2 YNNKEL (reference sequence). CDR3 sequence: CASSQWDSSSYEQYF. CDR3 coding DNA: TGTGCCAGCAGTCAATGGGACTCTTCCTCCTACGAGCAGTACTTC.

This chain links TRBV11-2 with TRBJ2-5, with D unresolved. V was clipped by 1 base and J by 5 bases, with 5 bases between them. The germline V gene has CDR1 SGHAT and CDR2 FQNNGV. The CDR3 sequence is 12 residues long. The CDR3 here is CASSLGMETQYF. As DNA, the CDR3 is TGTGCCAGCAGCTTAGGTATGGAGACCCAGTACTTC.

The rearrangement joins TRBV5-1 to TRBJ1-1, with D possibly TRBD1 on 5 matching bases. The CDR3 contains 13 residues. With 5 bases removed from V and 3 bases from J, the gap between germline ends came to 11 bases. CDR1 is SGHRS and CDR2 is YFSETQ in the germline V gene. CDR3 sequence reads: CASSSRADTEAFF. The CDR3 DNA is TGCGCCAGCAGTTCCAGGGCCGACACTGAAGCTTTCTTT.

Here the CDR3 reads CASSYRENSPLHF. The CDR3 nucleotides are TGTGCCAGCAGTTATAGGGAGAATTCACCCCTCCACTTT. The V gene is TRBV27, the J gene TRBJ1-6; D remains unclear. Between the trimmed V and J ends, which lost 4 bases and 7 bases, there was a span of 8 bases. Germline lookup yields CDR1 MNHEY and CDR2 SMNVEV (reference sequence). The CDR3 length is 13 residues.

This chain connects TRBV6-5 to TRBJ2-7; 8 bases line up with TRBD1. V was pared by 6 bases and J by 2 bases, with 3 bases of the junction left unmatched. This CDR3 has 13 residues. The germline gives CDR1 MNHEY, CDR2 SVGAGI. This CDR3 reads CASRGQATYEQYF. The CDR3 DNA sequence: TGTGCCAGCAGGGGACAGGCAACCTACGAGCAGTACTTC.

The chain recombines TRBV3-1 (or the pseudogene TRBV3-2) with TRBJ1-5; D not certain. V was trimmed by 2 bases and J by 3 bases, leaving 5 bases between them. The CDR3 consists of 13 residues. CDR1 and CDR2 (germline): LGHDT, YNNKEL (reference sequence). Written as DNA, the CDR3 is TGTGCCAGCAGCCAATCAAACAATCAGCCCCAGCATTTT. Translation: CASSQSNNQPQHF.

The chain carries TRBV10-3 and TRBJ1-1; D remains unclear. Trimming took off 5 bases at V and 4 bases at J, with 11 bases between the two ends. The CDR3 totals 13 residues. Per germline, CDR1 ENHRY and CDR2 SYGVKD. The DNA of the CDR3 is TGTGCCATCAGTTTTTTCGTATCCACTGAAGCTTTCTTT. This sequence encodes CAISFFVSTEAFF.